The 16 T cell receptor beta chains below all came from one sample that was sequenced in a study of T-cell reconstitution after alpha-beta-depleted transplantation in children. The authors prepared the TCRbeta library with unique molecular identifiers. TCRdb processed the PCR reads anew with MiXCR; each CDR3 protein has one entry. The sample includes some 550,000 distinct CDR3 sequences, around 20% of them seen just once. Source: PBMCs from the stem cell graft donor, taken from the stem cell graft. These receptors came from a human donor who donated a stem cell graft to a child with acute lymphoblastic leukemia.

The chain has TRBV5-1 and TRBJ2-1, with TRBD1 identical over 8 bases. The V gene end was trimmed by 4 bases and the J gene end by 8 bases; junction bases not matched to a gene: 17. The germline V gene encodes CDR1 SGHRS and CDR2 YFSETQ. CDR3 length: 17 amino acids. CDR3 nucleotides: TGCGCCAGCAGCGCCGGCCGCGGGGCCAAGGACAGGGATGAGCAGTTCTTC. As protein: CASSAGRGAKDRDEQFF.

The rearrangement links TRBV20-1 to TRBJ2-5, with D unresolved. This CDR3 contains 14 residues. CDR1 and CDR2 (germline): DFQATT, SNEGSKA (reference sequence). Trimming took off 0 bases at V and 2 bases at J, with 10 bases between the two ends. The CDR3 bases are TGCAGTGCTAGAGACCCGGACGGGCAAGAGACCCAGTACTTC. It specifies CSARDPDGQETQYF.

The J gene is TRBJ1-4, the V gene TRBV3-1; tentative D call: TRBD1 (5 bases). Germline CDR1 and CDR2: LGHDT and YNNKEL (reference sequence). Trimming pared 6 bases from V and 7 bases from J, leaving 15 bases between. The CDR3 is 14 amino acids. In DNA form, the CDR3 reads TGTGCCAGCAGGTATCAGGGAGGGAGTGAAAAACTGTTTTTT. Translated: CASRYQGGSEKLFF. The variable domain in full, with the rest retrieved from reference TRBV3-1 and TRBJ1-4, is DTAVSQTPKYLVTQMGNDKSIKCEQNLGHDTMYWYKQDSKKFLKIMFSYNNKELIINETVPNRFSPKSPDKAHLNLHINSLELGDSAVYFCASRYQGGSEKLFFGSGTQLSVL.

This chain connects TRBV12-3 or TRBV12-4 to TRBJ2-7, with TRBD2 matching 10 bases. The trim removed 6 bases at V and 3 bases at J, leaving 8 bases unmatched. The CDR3 totals 15 residues. CDR3 coding DNA: TGTGCCAGCAGCCGTGGGACTAGCGAACACTACGAGCAGTACTTC. Its translation is CASSRGTSEHYEQYF.

The table lists this clonotype with a count of one. The chain uses TRBV20-1 and TRBJ2-7; perhaps TRBD2 as D (6 bases). Trimming stripped 3 bases from V and 6 bases from J, with 9 bases between. This CDR3 comprises 11 residues. Germline V gene sequence: CDR1 DFQATT, CDR2 SNEGSKA (reference sequence). The DNA of the CDR3 is TGCAGTGCTAGGGACGGGAGCGAGCAGTACTTC. Encoded protein: CSARDGSEQYF.

This chain joins TRBV12-3 or TRBV12-4 and TRBJ2-3, with a possible D match to TRBD2 (5 bases). Trimming took off 1 base at V and 0 bases at J, with 14 bases between the two ends. The CDR3 covers 17 residues. The CDR3 spells CASSLGPGSASTDTQYF. The CDR3 nucleotides are TGTGCCAGCAGTTTAGGCCCGGGGAGCGCCAGCACAGATACGCAGTATTTT.

This clonotype has just a few counts. The V and J genes are TRBV12-3 or TRBV12-4 and TRBJ1-1; maybe TRBD1 (5 bases). V lost 5 bases to trimming and J lost 3 bases, with 13 bases between them. CDR3 length: 14 residues. The CDR3 bases are TGTGCCAGCAGTAGCGGACTAGGGGACACTGAAGCTTTCTTT. Amino acids: CASSSGLGDTEAFF.

This chain links TRBV3-1 with TRBJ2-5, with no clear D. CDR3 length: 14 amino acids. V lost 0 bases and J lost 5, with 10 bases in between. CDR1 is LGHDT, CDR2 YNNKEL, per germline (reference sequence). CDR3 nucleotide sequence: TGTGCCAGCAGCCAAGATCGACCCAGGGAGACCCAGTACTTC. Its translation is CASSQDRPRETQYF.

The chain is built from TRBV12-3 or TRBV12-4 and TRBJ2-2; D not certain. This CDR3 is 13 amino acids long. V lost 3 bases and J 5 bases, leaving 7 bases between the germline ends. CDR3 loop: CASSFVRTGELFF. In nucleotides, the CDR3 is TGTGCCAGCAGTTTTGTTAGAACCGGGGAGCTGTTTTTT.

This chain links TRBV7-3 with TRBJ2-5; 11 nucleotides agree with TRBD2. Unmatched junction bases numbered 3, after V lost 5 bases and J lost 1 base. CDR3 length equals 15 residues. Germline CDR1 reads SGHTA; CDR2 reads FQGTGA. CDR3 sequence reads: CASSGGLAAQETQYF. The CDR3 DNA reads TGTGCCAGCAGCGGGGGACTAGCGGCCCAAGAGACCCAGTACTTC.

This clonotype was picked up a small number of times. The genes are TRBV5-1 and TRBJ1-1; D possibly corresponds to TRBD1 (5 bases). Trimming took off 4 bases at V and 2 bases at J, with 9 bases between the two ends. CDR3 length equals 13 residues. Germline loops: CDR1 SGHRS, CDR2 YFSETQ. The CDR3 here is CASSRGPNTEAFF. The DNA for the CDR3 is TGCGCCAGCAGCCGGGGACCTAACACTGAAGCTTTCTTT.

This clonotype has more than one count but fewer than ten. The chain is built from TRBV6-5 and TRBJ2-1; D is unresolved. CDR1 is MNHEY, CDR2 SVGAGI, per germline. The CDR3 sequence is 13 residues long. With 2 bases removed from V and 13 bases from J, the gap between germline ends came to 15 bases. The CDR3 here is CASSYVPKGHQFF. The CDR3 DNA follows: TGTGCCAGCAGTTACGTTCCTAAAGGGCATCAGTTCTTC.

This clonotype occurred a few times. This chain connects TRBV7-8 to TRBJ1-5; D is ambiguous. Germline V lookup: CDR1 SGHVS, CDR2 FQNEAQ. V was clipped by 4 bases and J by 0 bases, with 13 bases between them. CDR3 length: 16 amino acids. The CDR3 sequence is CASSSPDIYSNQPQHF. The CDR3 DNA sequence: TGTGCCAGCAGCTCGCCAGACATTTATAGCAATCAGCCCCAGCATTTT.

At least ten counts were recorded for this clonotype. The rearrangement joins TRBV12-3 or TRBV12-4 to TRBJ2-1; TRBD2 matches at 8 bases. CDR3 size: 16 residues. The V and J ends lost 5 bases and 3 bases, in that order; junction bases with no gene match: 9. The CDR3 is CASSPRGSGVYNEQFF. For the CDR3, the DNA is TGTGCCAGCAGTCCCCGTGGTAGCGGGGTCTACAATGAGCAGTTCTTC.

This clonotype has more than one count but fewer than ten. The chain combines TRBV21-1 with TRBJ2-7; the table's D call of TRBD2 was not tested on the DNA. TRBV21-1 is reported as a pseudogene. The CDR3 is 17 residues long. CDR3 nucleotide sequence: TGTGCCAGCAGCAATCCCCAGGGGAGGGCCCCTGTGGACGAGCAGTACTTC. Its protein product is CASSNPQGRAPVDEQYF.

The chain combines TRBV7-2 with TRBJ1-6; TRBD1 matches 12 bases. This CDR3 spans 17 amino acids. The germline V gene has CDR1 SGHTA and CDR2 FQGNSA. Trimming took 5 bases from V and 6 from J; bases not matched to a gene: 8. CDR3 in amino acids: CASSLGGTGGTNSPLHF. In DNA form, the CDR3 reads TGTGCCAGCAGCCTAGGGGGGACAGGGGGCACTAATTCACCCCTCCACTTT.